A selection of T cell receptor beta chains follows, all from one sample in a study of T-cell memory formation after mild COVID-19. TCRdb used MiXCR to reprocess the 5' RACE reads, holding one entry per CDR3 protein. Of 250,000 to 350,000 distinct CDR3 sequences listed, around 15% are singletons. Sequenced: PBMCs or a T cell subset sorted from them (not recorded which). These TCRs come from a man aged 18 to 35 who had mild COVID-19 (a few samples of this study predate the infection). Cell type and time point are not known. Both conserved end residues are part of each CDR3. A D gene is named only where the DNA matches it firmly. For some rows the clone size is stated as once, few or many, or as a class when expanded; others skip it.

D gene: NA
J gene: TRBJ1-5
V gene: TRBV7-2
clone size: NA
CDR3 protein: CASSLVGVSNQPQHF
CDR3 DNA: TGTGCCAGCAGCTTAGTGGGGGTTAGCAATCAGCCCCAGCATTTT

D gene: TRBD2
J gene: TRBJ2-5
V gene: TRBV4-3
clone size: many
CDR3 protein: CASSQDPMAGGETQYF
CDR3 DNA: TGCGCCAGCAGCCAAGATCCAATGGCGGGGGGAGAGACCCAGTACTTC

D gene: TRBD2
J gene: TRBJ2-1
V gene: TRBV6-6
clone size: NA
CDR3 protein: CASSWSGGGGNEQFF
CDR3 DNA: TGTGCCAGCAGTTGGTCGGGAGGGGGAGGCAATGAGCAGTTCTTC

D gene: NA
J gene: TRBJ1-6
V gene: TRBV7-9
clone size: NA
CDR3 protein: CASSLGVGNSPLHF
CDR3 DNA: TGTGCCAGCAGCTTAGGGGTCGGTAATTCACCCCTCCACTTT

D gene: TRBD2
J gene: TRBJ2-3
V gene: TRBV12-3/TRBV12-4
clone size: NA
CDR3 protein: CASTLVGASGAAQYF
CDR3 DNA: TGTGCCAGCACCCTGGTCGGGGCTAGCGGGGCGGCGCAGTATTTT

D gene: NA
J gene: TRBJ1-4
V gene: TRBV5-8
clone size: NA
CDR3 protein: CASSKGGHATNEKLFF
CDR3 DNA: TGTGCCAGCAGCAAGGGGGGCCATGCAACTAATGAAAAACTGTTTTTT

D gene: NA
J gene: TRBJ2-4
V gene: TRBV7-8
clone size: NA
CDR3 protein: CASSLKGPIAKNIQYF
CDR3 DNA: TGTGCCAGCAGCCTCAAGGGACCCATAGCCAAAAACATTCAGTACTTC

D gene: TRBD1
J gene: TRBJ2-4
V gene: TRBV29-1
clone size: many
CDR3 protein: CSLDRGTGLAKNIQYF
CDR3 DNA: TGCAGCCTCGACCGCGGGACAGGCCTAGCCAAAAACATTCAGTACTTC

D gene: NA
J gene: TRBJ1-2
V gene: TRBV7-9
clone size: few
CDR3 protein: CASTPGGNYGYTF
CDR3 DNA: TGTGCCAGCACCCCCGGGGGAAACTATGGCTACACCTTC

D gene: NA
J gene: TRBJ1-5
V gene: TRBV27
clone size: few
CDR3 protein: CASSLTPGSSGQPQHF
CDR3 DNA: TGTGCCAGCAGTTTAACCCCTGGGTCGAGCGGTCAGCCCCAGCATTTT

D gene: NA
J gene: TRBJ1-5
V gene: TRBV18
clone size: once
CDR3 protein: CASSPAGNSNQPQHF
CDR3 DNA: TGTGCCAGCTCACCGGCCGGGAATAGCAATCAGCCCCAGCATTTT

D gene: NA
J gene: TRBJ1-5
V gene: TRBV5-1
clone size: few
CDR3 protein: CASQLRWGPTGNYSNQPQHF
CDR3 DNA: TGCGCCAGCCAACTCAGATGGGGTCCAACAGGGAATTATAGCAATCAGCCCCAGCATTTT

D gene: NA
J gene: TRBJ2-1
V gene: TRBV7-6
clone size: many
CDR3 protein: CASSLAPSATGLEQFF
CDR3 DNA: TGTGCCAGCAGCTTAGCGCCTTCGGCAACGGGCCTTGAGCAGTTCTTC

D gene: NA
J gene: TRBJ2-1
V gene: TRBV7-9
clone size: few
CDR3 protein: CASSRSQYEQFF
CDR3 DNA: TGTGCCAGCAGCCGTAGTCAGTATGAGCAGTTCTTC

D gene: NA
J gene: TRBJ1-4
V gene: TRBV7-2
clone size: many
CDR3 protein: CASRLNEKLFF
CDR3 DNA: TGTGCCAGCAGACTTAATGAAAAACTGTTTTTT

D gene: NA
J gene: TRBJ1-2
V gene: TRBV5-4
clone size: few
CDR3 protein: CASSPTGVDGYTF
CDR3 DNA: TGTGCCAGCAGCCCGACAGGTGTCGATGGCTACACCTTC

D gene: NA
J gene: TRBJ2-1
V gene: TRBV11-2
clone size: few
CDR3 protein: CASSLGLGTYNEQFF
CDR3 DNA: TGTGCCAGCAGCTTAGGCCTAGGAACTTACAATGAGCAGTTCTTC

D gene: NA
J gene: TRBJ2-7
V gene: TRBV9
clone size: NA
CDR3 protein: CASSVGQALAVYEQYF
CDR3 DNA: TGTGCCAGCAGCGTAGGACAGGCGCTAGCGGTCTACGAGCAGTACTTC

D gene: NA
J gene: TRBJ2-2
V gene: TRBV27
clone size: NA
CDR3 protein: CASSSPSGWGTGELFF
CDR3 DNA: TGTGCCAGCAGTTCTCCCTCAGGGTGGGGCACCGGGGAGCTGTTTTTT

D gene: TRBD1
J gene: TRBJ2-4
V gene: TRBV5-1
clone size: NA
CDR3 protein: CASSFGQGGGIQYF
CDR3 DNA: TGCGCCAGCAGCTTCGGACAGGGCGGAGGCATTCAGTACTTC

D gene: NA
J gene: TRBJ1-2
V gene: TRBV4-3
clone size: NA
CDR3 protein: CASSQEGGGLNYGYTF
CDR3 DNA: TGCGCCAGCAGCCAAGAGGGCGGGGGGCTTAACTATGGCTACACCTTC

D gene: NA
J gene: TRBJ2-3
V gene: TRBV6-5
clone size: NA
CDR3 protein: CASSYGNTDTQYF
CDR3 DNA: TGTGCCAGCAGTTACGGGAACACAGATACGCAGTATTTT

D gene: NA
J gene: TRBJ1-5
V gene: TRBV3-1
clone size: NA
CDR3 protein: CASSLATAQPQHF
CDR3 DNA: TGTGCCAGCAGCCTTGCCACAGCTCAGCCCCAGCATTTT

D gene: TRBD1
J gene: TRBJ1-1
V gene: TRBV28
clone size: NA
CDR3 protein: CASKGGLQNTEAFF
CDR3 DNA: TGTGCCAGCAAAGGGGGCCTTCAGAACACTGAAGCTTTCTTT

D gene: NA
J gene: TRBJ2-1
V gene: TRBV3-1
clone size: NA
CDR3 protein: CASSQRQDPYNEQFF
CDR3 DNA: TGTGCCAGCAGCCAGAGACAGGACCCCTACAATGAGCAGTTCTTC

D gene: NA
J gene: TRBJ2-5
V gene: TRBV5-1
clone size: many
CDR3 protein: CASSLALLETQYF
CDR3 DNA: TGCGCCAGCAGCTTGGCCTTGTTGGAGACCCAGTACTTC

D gene: TRBD1
J gene: TRBJ1-5
V gene: TRBV20-1
clone size: NA
CDR3 protein: CSAEADRAGQPQHF
CDR3 DNA: TGCAGTGCCGAAGCAGACAGGGCTGGGCAGCCCCAGCATTTT

D gene: TRBD1
J gene: TRBJ2-3
V gene: TRBV6-6
clone size: NA
CDR3 protein: CASSYGQGAGDTQYF
CDR3 DNA: TGTGCCAGCAGTTACGGGCAGGGGGCCGGAGATACGCAGTATTTT

D gene: TRBD1
J gene: TRBJ1-1
V gene: TRBV7-9
clone size: NA
CDR3 protein: CASSSDGTVYTEAFF
CDR3 DNA: TGTGCCAGCAGCTCAGACGGGACAGTTTACACTGAAGCTTTCTTT

D gene: NA
J gene: TRBJ1-1
V gene: TRBV20-1
clone size: NA
CDR3 protein: CSADGAGNTEAFF
CDR3 DNA: TGCAGTGCTGATGGGGCGGGGAACACTGAAGCTTTCTTT

D gene: NA
J gene: TRBJ2-7
V gene: TRBV12-5
clone size: NA
CDR3 protein: CASGLTGFDEQYF
CDR3 DNA: TGTGCTAGTGGTTTGACAGGGTTCGACGAGCAGTACTTC

D gene: NA
J gene: TRBJ2-3
V gene: TRBV4-1
clone size: NA
CDR3 protein: CASSQGSWTADTQYF
CDR3 DNA: TGCGCCAGCAGCCAAGGCTCCTGGACAGCAGATACGCAGTATTTT

D gene: TRBD1
J gene: TRBJ2-5
V gene: TRBV3-1
clone size: few
CDR3 protein: CASSQGQGVGAYSQETQYF
CDR3 DNA: TGTGCCAGCAGCCAAGGTCAGGGGGTGGGCGCGTACTCCCAAGAGACCCAGTACTTC

D gene: NA
J gene: TRBJ1-1
V gene: TRBV4-3
clone size: NA
CDR3 protein: CASSQVPPGPFGGAFF
CDR3 DNA: TGCGCCAGCAGCCAAGTGCCCCCTGGACCCTTTGGAGGAGCTTTCTTT

D gene: NA
J gene: TRBJ2-4
V gene: TRBV7-2
clone size: few
CDR3 protein: CASSLAGAYNIQYF
CDR3 DNA: TGTGCCAGCAGCTTAGCAGGGGCGTACAACATTCAGTACTTC

D gene: NA
J gene: TRBJ2-4
V gene: TRBV7-9
clone size: few
CDR3 protein: CASSGGQGRKNIQYF
CDR3 DNA: TGTGCCAGCAGTGGAGGTCAGGGGCGCAAAAACATTCAGTACTTC

D gene: TRBD1
J gene: TRBJ1-2
V gene: TRBV4-1
clone size: few
CDR3 protein: CASSSGQGRLFGGYTF
CDR3 DNA: TGCGCCAGCAGCTCTGGACAGGGGAGGCTCTTCGGTGGCTACACCTTC

D gene: TRBD1
J gene: TRBJ2-2
V gene: TRBV3-1
clone size: few
CDR3 protein: CASSSTGTVQTGELFF
CDR3 DNA: TGTGCCAGCAGCTCCACTGGGACAGTACAGACCGGGGAGCTGTTTTTT

D gene: NA
J gene: TRBJ2-5
V gene: TRBV7-4
clone size: few
CDR3 protein: CASREDVIREQETQYF
CDR3 DNA: TGTGCCAGCAGGGAAGACGTAATCAGGGAACAAGAGACCCAGTACTTC

D gene: NA
J gene: TRBJ2-5
V gene: TRBV12-3/TRBV12-4
clone size: many
CDR3 protein: CASTPQETQYF
CDR3 DNA: TGTGCCAGCACACCACAAGAGACCCAGTACTTC

D gene: NA
J gene: TRBJ2-3
V gene: TRBV29-1
clone size: NA
CDR3 protein: CSVGGPAGIGTDTQYF
CDR3 DNA: TGCAGCGTTGGGGGACCCGCGGGGATTGGCACAGATACGCAGTATTTT

D gene: NA
J gene: TRBJ1-5
V gene: TRBV6-5
clone size: few
CDR3 protein: CATKVGMGNQPQHF
CDR3 DNA: TGTGCCACCAAGGTTGGGATGGGCAATCAGCCCCAGCATTTT

D gene: NA
J gene: TRBJ1-2
V gene: TRBV5-4
clone size: NA
CDR3 protein: CASSLGGERGGDYGYTF
CDR3 DNA: TGTGCCAGCAGCTTGGGAGGGGAACGAGGGGGAGACTATGGCTACACCTTC

D gene: NA
J gene: TRBJ1-1
V gene: TRBV11-2
clone size: many
CDR3 protein: CASSRGGTEAFF
CDR3 DNA: TGTGCCAGCAGCCGCGGGGGCACTGAAGCTTTCTTT

D gene: NA
J gene: TRBJ2-3
V gene: TRBV11-2
clone size: few
CDR3 protein: CASSQRHPAVDAQYF
CDR3 DNA: TGTGCCAGCAGCCAACGGCATCCCGCGGTAGATGCGCAGTATTTT

D gene: NA
J gene: TRBJ1-1
V gene: TRBV5-1
clone size: NA
CDR3 protein: CASSLMQGRTEAFF
CDR3 DNA: TGCGCCAGCAGCTTGATGCAGGGTAGGACTGAAGCTTTCTTT

D gene: TRBD1
J gene: TRBJ2-2
V gene: TRBV7-6
clone size: few
CDR3 protein: CASSFGQGAHGELFF
CDR3 DNA: TGTGCCAGCAGCTTCGGACAGGGGGCGCACGGGGAGCTGTTTTTT

D gene: NA
J gene: TRBJ2-1
V gene: TRBV10-2
clone size: few
CDR3 protein: CASSESEGGGKFF
CDR3 DNA: TGCGCCAGCAGTGAGTCGGAAGGGGGGGGGAAGTTCTTC

D gene: NA
J gene: TRBJ2-1
V gene: TRBV28
clone size: few
CDR3 protein: CASSNRAGAPGFF
CDR3 DNA: TGTGCCAGCAGTAACCGGGCGGGGGCTCCGGGGTTCTTC

D gene: TRBD1
J gene: TRBJ1-1
V gene: TRBV28
clone size: few
CDR3 protein: CASSLVGQADLNTEAFF
CDR3 DNA: TGTGCCAGCAGTCTCGTGGGACAGGCTGATTTGAACACTGAAGCTTTCTTT

D gene: NA
J gene: TRBJ2-3
V gene: TRBV6-5
clone size: few
CDR3 protein: CASSYQGLPGADTQYF
CDR3 DNA: TGTGCCAGCAGTTATCAGGGACTCCCCGGCGCAGATACGCAGTATTTT

D gene: TRBD1
J gene: TRBJ1-2
V gene: TRBV7-8
clone size: few
CDR3 protein: CASSLSGTGKTYGYTF
CDR3 DNA: TGTGCCAGCAGCTTAAGCGGGACAGGGAAGACCTATGGCTACACCTTC

D gene: TRBD2
J gene: TRBJ2-5
V gene: TRBV14
clone size: many
CDR3 protein: CASSQELAGVETQYF
CDR3 DNA: TGTGCCAGCAGCCAAGAACTGGCGGGGGTGGAGACCCAGTACTTC

D gene: NA
J gene: TRBJ2-1
V gene: TRBV11-2
clone size: NA
CDR3 protein: CASSYRQVGDEQFF
CDR3 DNA: TGTGCCAGCAGCTACCGACAGGTGGGCGATGAGCAGTTCTTC